The rows below give T cell receptor beta chains drawn from one sample of a study of shared clonotypes between healthy human individuals. Sequencing used immunoSEQ multiplex PCR; TCRdb keeps in-frame clones, though not all of them. Among over 2 million clones listed, roughly 94% were seen once. Sequencing input: naive CD4+ T cells sorted from blood. Receptors originate from a man in his late teens or twenties in good health. CDR3s include the opening cysteine and the closing phenylalanine or tryptophan. Fields, in order: J gene, V gene, clone size, D gene, CDR3 DNA, CDR3 protein. The D gene is left open where the match is weak. Not every row has a clone size; where given, it reads once, few, many or a size class.

>TRBJ2-7|TRBV5-1|once|TRBD1
TGCGCCAGCAGCTTGGAGTTTGGGACAGTGGCCTCCTACGAGCAGTACTTC
CASSLEFGTVASYEQYF
>TRBJ1-2|TRBV27|-|TRBD1
TGTGCCAGCAGTTTATACGGGACAGGGTCTATGGGCTACACCTTC
CASSLYGTGSMGYTF
>TRBJ2-5|TRBV7-3|-|-
TGTGCCAGCAGCTTAGGAGTCGCAGAGACCCAGTACTTC
CASSLGVAETQYF
>TRBJ2-3|TRBV5-4|-|-
TGTGCCAGCACCCTGATTGGCGGGGGCACAGATACGCAGTATTTT
CASTLIGGGTDTQYF
>TRBJ2-7|TRBV7-9|-|TRBD1
TGTGCCAGCAGCTTAGAGGGGGCTCGTTACGAGCAGTACTTC
CASSLEGARYEQYF
>TRBJ1-1|TRBV5-1|-|-
TGCGCCAGCAGCGCGGTAGGCACTGAAGCTTTCTTT
CASSAVGTEAFF
>TRBJ2-7|TRBV10-3|-|-
TGTGCCAGCAGTTACTCGTACGGGGGACGTCCCTACGAGCAGTACTTC
CASSYSYGGRPYEQYF
>TRBJ1-4|TRBV25-1|-|-
TGTGCCAGCAGTGGACTTTCGCTGGCAACTAATGAAAAACTGTTTTTT
CASSGLSLATNEKLFF
>TRBJ1-1|TRBV5-1|-|-
TGCGCCAGCAGCTTATCGGGCACTGAAGCTTTCTTT
CASSLSGTEAFF
>TRBJ2-1|TRBV19|-|-
TGTGCCAGTAGTATAGATCTGGGCGGTGGAGTGTGGCGGAGCTCCTACAATGAGCAGTTCTTC
CASSIDLGGGVWRSSYNEQFF
>TRBJ2-7|TRBV27|-|TRBD1
TGTGCCAGCAGTCCCGCAGGGGGCTTCTCCTACGAGCAGTACTTC
CASSPAGGFSYEQYF
>TRBJ1-6|TRBV30|-|-
TGTGCCTGGGCACCAGGCAGCTCCTATAATTCACCCCTCCACTTT
CAWAPGSSYNSPLHF
>TRBJ1-3|TRBV7-2|-|-
TGTGCCAGCACCCCGACAGGCCCCTCTGGAAACACCATATATTTT
CASTPTGPSGNTIYF
>TRBJ1-3|TRBV6-1|-|-
TGTGCCAGCAGTGAAGTCCGGCGAGGAGTGGGTGCCTTTGGATACACCATATATTTT
CASSEVRRGVGAFGYTIYF
>TRBJ2-7|TRBV28|-|-
TGTGCCAGCAGTCCGGGACACCCCTACGAGCAGTACTTC
CASSPGHPYEQYF
>TRBJ2-3|TRBV7-9|-|-
TGTGCCAGCAGCTCAGGAATAGATACGCAGTATTTT
CASSSGIDTQYF
>TRBJ2-4|TRBV19|-|-
TGTGCCAGTAATTCCCCTGGCGTGTCTGTAGCCAAAAACATTCAGTACTTC
CASNSPGVSVAKNIQYF
>TRBJ2-3|TRBV5-1|-|TRBD2
TGCGCCAGCAGCTTCGGGGGACTAGCGGGAGACCGAGATACGCAGTATTTT
CASSFGGLAGDRDTQYF
>TRBJ1-4|TRBV2|-|TRBD1
TGTGCCAGCAGTCTGACAGGGGCAACTAATGAAAAACTGTTTTTT
CASSLTGATNEKLFF
>TRBJ1-5|TRBV18|-|TRBD1
TGTGCCAGCTCATCGGGGACAGGGGAGGCTCAGCCCCAGCATTTT
CASSSGTGEAQPQHF
>TRBJ1-5|TRBV25-1|-|TRBD1
TGTGCCAGCAGCGACAGGGCAGACCAGCCCCAGCATTTT
CASSDRADQPQHF
>TRBJ2-3|TRBV25-1|-|TRBD1
TGTGCCAGCAGCCCAGGGGGCAAGGGTACAGATACGCAGTATTTT
CASSPGGKGTDTQYF
>TRBJ2-1|TRBV5-1|once|-
TGCGCCAGCACCTCCGGGAGCGGATTTTCCTCCTACAATGAGCAGTTCTTC
CASTSGSGFSSYNEQFF
>TRBJ1-2|TRBV29-1|-|-
TGCAGCGTTGAGGCAGACAAATATGGCTACACCTTC
CSVEADKYGYTF
>TRBJ2-7|TRBV2|-|-
TGTGCCAGCAGTGTTGAGGGGAGATACGAGCAGTACTTC
CASSVEGRYEQYF
>TRBJ2-3|TRBV11-3|few|-
TGTGCCAGCAGCCCCGGCCAGGCCCTCTCGCGCACAGATACGCAGTATTTT
CASSPGQALSRTDTQYF
>TRBJ2-5|TRBV6-5|-|-
TGTGCCAGCAGTTACTCCAAAGAGACCCAGTACTTC
CASSYSKETQYF
>TRBJ1-4|TRBV2|-|-
TGTGCCAGCAGTGTTCGTGAAAAACTGTTTTTT
CASSVREKLFF
>TRBJ2-7|TRBV6-1|-|-
TGTGCCAGCACTAGTGTGGGCTACGAGCAGTACTTC
CASTSVGYEQYF
>TRBJ2-7|TRBV29-1|-|-
TGCAGCGAAGCATTAGTTGAAGATGAGGTACAGAGACCCTACGAGCAGTACTTC
CSEALVEDEVQRPYEQYF
>TRBJ2-7|TRBV2|-|-
TGTGCCAGCAGGGGGGACGGATCCTACGAGCAGTACTTC
CASRGDGSYEQYF
>TRBJ2-7|TRBV6-4|-|TRBD1
TGTGCCAGCAGCGTCGACAGGGTGTCCGAGCAGTACTTC
CASSVDRVSEQYF
>TRBJ2-7|TRBV5-1|-|-
TGCGCCAGCAGCTCGAGGGGGGTCTCCTACGAGCAGTACTTC
CASSSRGVSYEQYF
>TRBJ2-3|TRBV11-2|-|TRBD2
TGTGCCAGCAGCTCCCTACTCCTCTCGGCGGGGGCAGATACGCAGTATTTT
CASSSLLLSAGADTQYF
>TRBJ2-7|TRBV6-1|-|-
TGTGCCAGCAGTCTACGGACAGAGCCTTACGAGCAGTACTTC
CASSLRTEPYEQYF
>TRBJ1-5|TRBV27|-|-
TGTGCCAGCAGTTTATCCGGATCTAGCAATCAGCCCCAGCATTTT
CASSLSGSSNQPQHF
>TRBJ2-7|TRBV4-1|-|TRBD1
TGCGCCAGCAGCCAAGGACAGGGCGTCTACGAGCAGTACTTC
CASSQGQGVYEQYF
>TRBJ1-5|TRBV28|-|-
TGTGCCAGCAGTTTAGTATCATCATTAATGAGCAATCAGCCCCAGCATTTT
CASSLVSSLMSNQPQHF
>TRBJ2-5|TRBV4-3|-|-
TGCGCCAGCAGCCAGATCTCCTGGGGGAGCGAAGAGACCCAGTACTTC
CASSQISWGSEETQYF
>TRBJ2-2|TRBV18|-|-
TGTGCCAGCTCACCGACAGGCACCGGGGAGCTGTTTTTT
CASSPTGTGELFF
>TRBJ2-7|TRBV25-1|-|TRBD1
TGTGCCAGCACAGGCGGGGGGACAGGGGAGGTCGAGCAGTACTTC
CASTGGGTGEVEQYF
>TRBJ1-3|TRBV30|once|-
TGTGCCTGGAGTGTCCGGGGGGGGCCGGGAAACACCATATATTTT
CAWSVRGGPGNTIYF
>TRBJ2-5|TRBV18|-|-
TGTGCCAGCTCACCCGGCACAGGGAGACAAGAGACCCAGTACTTC
CASSPGTGRQETQYF
>TRBJ2-6|TRBV30|-|-
TGTGCCTGGAGTCGCGACCCAGACAGAAGCTCTGGGGCCAACGTCCTGACTTTC
CAWSRDPDRSSGANVLTF
>TRBJ2-5|TRBV15|-|-
TGTGCCACCAGCAAGGAAGAGACCCAGTACTTC
CATSKEETQYF
>TRBJ2-1|TRBV28|-|TRBD1
TGTGCCAGCATTAAGTTCCCGGGACAGGGGTACAATGAGCAGTTCTTC
CASIKFPGQGYNEQFF